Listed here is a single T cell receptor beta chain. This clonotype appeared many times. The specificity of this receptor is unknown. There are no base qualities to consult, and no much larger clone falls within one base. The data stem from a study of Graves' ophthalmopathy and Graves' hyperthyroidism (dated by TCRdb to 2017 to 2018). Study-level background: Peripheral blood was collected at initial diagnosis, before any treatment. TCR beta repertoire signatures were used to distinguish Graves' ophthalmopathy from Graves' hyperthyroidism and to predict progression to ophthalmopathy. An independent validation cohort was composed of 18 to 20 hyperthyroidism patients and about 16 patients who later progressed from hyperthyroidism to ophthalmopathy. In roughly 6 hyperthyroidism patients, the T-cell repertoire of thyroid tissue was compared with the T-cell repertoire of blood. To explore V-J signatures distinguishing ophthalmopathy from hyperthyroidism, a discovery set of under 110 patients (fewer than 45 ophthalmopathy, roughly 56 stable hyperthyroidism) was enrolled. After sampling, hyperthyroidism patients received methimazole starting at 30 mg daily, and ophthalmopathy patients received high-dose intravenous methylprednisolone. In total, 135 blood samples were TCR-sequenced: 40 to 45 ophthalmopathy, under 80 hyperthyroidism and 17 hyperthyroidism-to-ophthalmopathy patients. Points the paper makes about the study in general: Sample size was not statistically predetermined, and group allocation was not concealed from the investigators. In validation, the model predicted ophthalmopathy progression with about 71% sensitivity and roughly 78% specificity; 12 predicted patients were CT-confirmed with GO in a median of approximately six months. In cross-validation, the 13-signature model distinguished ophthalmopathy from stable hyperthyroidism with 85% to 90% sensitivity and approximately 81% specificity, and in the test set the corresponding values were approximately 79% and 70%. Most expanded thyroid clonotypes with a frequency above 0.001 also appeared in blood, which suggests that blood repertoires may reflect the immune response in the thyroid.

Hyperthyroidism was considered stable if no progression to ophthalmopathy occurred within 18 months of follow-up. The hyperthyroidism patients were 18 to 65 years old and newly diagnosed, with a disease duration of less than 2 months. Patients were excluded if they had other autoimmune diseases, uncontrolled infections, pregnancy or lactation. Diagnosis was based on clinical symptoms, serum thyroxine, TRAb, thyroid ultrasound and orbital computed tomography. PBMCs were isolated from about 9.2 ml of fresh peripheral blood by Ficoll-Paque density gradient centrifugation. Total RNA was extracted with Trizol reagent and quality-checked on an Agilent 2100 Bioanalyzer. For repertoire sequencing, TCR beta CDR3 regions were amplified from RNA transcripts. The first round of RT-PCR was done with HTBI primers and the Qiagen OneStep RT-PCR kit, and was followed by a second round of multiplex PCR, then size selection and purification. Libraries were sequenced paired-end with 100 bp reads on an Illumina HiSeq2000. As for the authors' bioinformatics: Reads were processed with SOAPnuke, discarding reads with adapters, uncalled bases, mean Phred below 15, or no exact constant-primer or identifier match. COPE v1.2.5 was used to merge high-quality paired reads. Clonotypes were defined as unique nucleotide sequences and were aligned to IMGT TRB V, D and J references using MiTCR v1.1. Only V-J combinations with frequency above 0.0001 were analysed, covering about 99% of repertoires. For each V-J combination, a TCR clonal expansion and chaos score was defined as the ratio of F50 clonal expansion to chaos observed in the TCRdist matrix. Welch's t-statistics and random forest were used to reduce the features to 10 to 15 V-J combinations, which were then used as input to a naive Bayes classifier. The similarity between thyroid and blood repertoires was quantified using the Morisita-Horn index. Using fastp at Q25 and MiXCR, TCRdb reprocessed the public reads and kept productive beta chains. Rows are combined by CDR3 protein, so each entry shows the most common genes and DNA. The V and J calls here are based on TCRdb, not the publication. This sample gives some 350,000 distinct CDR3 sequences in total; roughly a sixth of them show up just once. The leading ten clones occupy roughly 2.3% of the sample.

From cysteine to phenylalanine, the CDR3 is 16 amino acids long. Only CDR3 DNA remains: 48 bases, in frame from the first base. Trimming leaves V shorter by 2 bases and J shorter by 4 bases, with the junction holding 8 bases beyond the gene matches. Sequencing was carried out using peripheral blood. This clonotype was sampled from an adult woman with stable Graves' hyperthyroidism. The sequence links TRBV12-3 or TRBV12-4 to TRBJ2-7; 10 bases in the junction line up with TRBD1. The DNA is TGTGCCAGCAGTTTAAGCCCCGGGACAGGGGTGTACGAGCAGTACTTC. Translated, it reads CASSLSPGTGVYEQYF.